What follows are 32 T cell receptor beta chains derived from one specimen sequenced in a study of T cells in Graves' hyperthyroidism and ophthalmopathy. What was amplified from RNA transcripts were TCR beta CDR3 regions. HTBI primers were employed in a first-round RT-PCR of the TCR CDR3. TCRdb processed the multiplex PCR reads anew with MiXCR; each CDR3 protein has one entry. This table has approximately 220,000 distinct CDR3 sequences, about 17% appearing once. Sequenced material: blood. These receptors came from a man between 35 and 55 years old with Graves' hyperthyroidism.

Concerning this clonotype: Given a much more abundant clone one base away, this may be a read error. The chain joins TRBV28 to TRBJ2-2; D gene ambiguous. This CDR3 has 15 residues. Trimming shortened V by 2 bases and J by 8 bases, and 15 bases separated the two germline ends. The germline V gene has CDR1 MDHEN and CDR2 SYDVKM. The CDR3 here is CASSLPEDGSGELFF. CDR3 DNA sequence: TGTGCCAGCAGTTTACCCGAGGACGGTTCGGGGGAGCTGTTTTTT.

In this sample, this clonotype turned up a few times. V and J are TRBV7-2 and TRBJ1-1, with TRBD1 matching 8 bases. There are 15 residues in the CDR3. With V trimmed by 3 bases and J by 1 base, 4 bases remained unmatched. Germline CDR1 and CDR2: SGHTA and FQGNSA. The CDR3 DNA reads TGTGCCAGCAGCTTTTGGCAGGGGGCGAACACTGAAGCTTTCTTT. Protein product: CASSFWQGANTEAFF.

This clonotype showed up many times. V and J are TRBV20-1 and TRBJ1-5; 7 nucleotides match TRBD1. Germline CDR1 reads DFQATT; CDR2 reads SNEGSKA (reference sequence). The CDR3 extends over 15 amino acids. After removal of 4 bases from V and 0 bases from J, the junction contained 6 bases not matched to a gene. DNA of the CDR3: TGCAGTGCTATCCGAGGGGGCGATAGCAATCAGCCCCAGCATTTT. Encoded protein: CSAIRGGDSNQPQHF.

This clonotype was seen many times. The J gene is TRBJ1-2, the V gene TRBV5-1, with D perhaps TRBD1 (6 bases). Trimming stripped 4 bases from V and 6 bases from J, with 28 bases between. The CDR3 totals 18 residues. CDR1 SGHRS and CDR2 YFSETQ come from the germline V gene. DNA of the CDR3: TGCGCCAGCAGCCGATCGTGGTCAGGGGCGAGAAGAGGGGATGGCTACACCTTC. Translated: CASSRSWSGARRGDGYTF.

This clonotype was detected many times. This sequence joins TRBV6-1 and TRBJ1-1, with D unclear. CDR3 length: 15 amino acids. CDR1 is MNHNS and CDR2 is SASEGT in the germline V gene. The germline V and J ends were trimmed by 8 bases and 0 bases, with 16 bases remaining between them. The DNA for the CDR3 is TGTGCCAGCTACCCCGGGGTCGGATTGAACACTGAAGCTTTCTTT. It encodes CASYPGVGLNTEAFF.

This clonotype has a count of ten or more. The chain uses TRBV11-2 and TRBJ1-1; unclear D gene. Per the germline V gene, CDR1 is SGHAT and CDR2 is FQNNGV. The CDR3 covers 13 residues. The ends were cut back, 0 bases at V and 6 bases at J, with 8 bases in the middle. Written as DNA, the CDR3 is TGTGCCAGCAGCTTAGATTCAGGCTCTGAAGCTTTCTTT. This encodes CASSLDSGSEAFF.

The chain carries TRBV2 and TRBJ1-1, with TRBD1 matching over 12 bases. CDR3 length: 16 residues. Germline values: CDR1 SNHLY, CDR2 FYNNEI. V was clipped by 5 bases and J by 5 bases; unmatched bases: 9. The CDR3 is CASSWDRGRERTEAFF. The CDR3 DNA reads as TGTGCCAGCAGTTGGGACAGGGGGCGGGAACGGACTGAAGCTTTCTTT.

The table lists this clonotype with many counts. J is TRBJ2-2 and V is TRBV28, with D possibly called TRBD1 or TRBD2 (6 bases each). Germline CDR1 reads MDHEN; CDR2 reads SYDVKM. Trimming removed 4 bases from V and 0 bases from J, with 18 bases in between. This CDR3 spans 18 amino acids. The CDR3 region has the DNA TGTGCCAGCAGTTCCCGAGGGGGGTGGGGTTCGAACACCGGGGAGCTGTTTTTT. Translation: CASSSRGGWGSNTGELFF. The complete variable domain, with remaining parts taken from reference TRBV28 and TRBJ2-2, reads DVKVTQSSRYLVKRTGEKVFLECVQDMDHENMFWYRQDPGLGLRLIYFSYDVKMKEKGDIPEGYSVSREKKERFSLILESASTNQTSMYLCASSSRGGWGSNTGELFFGEGSRLTVL.

This clonotype was seen at least ten times. V usage is TRBV27 and J usage is TRBJ2-2, with TRBD1 matching over 10 bases. The V and J ends lost 4 bases and 2 bases, in that order; junction bases with no gene match: 4. The CDR3 covers 16 residues. From germline, CDR1 is MNHEY and CDR2 SMNVEV (reference sequence). CDR3: CASSYGTGANTGELFF. In nucleotides, the CDR3 is TGTGCCAGCAGTTATGGGACAGGGGCTAACACCGGGGAGCTGTTTTTT.

This clonotype has at least ten counts. The rearrangement links TRBV12-3 or TRBV12-4 to TRBJ1-5; no firm D call. The CDR3 is 14 residues long. Between the trimmed V and J ends, which lost 5 bases and 0 bases, there was a span of 8 bases. DNA of the CDR3: TGTGCCAGCAGTCCGTCACATAGCAATCAGCCCCAGCATTTT. This gives the protein CASSPSHSNQPQHF.

This clonotype was counted many times. The chain is built from TRBV7-3 and TRBJ2-1, with D perhaps matching TRBD1 (6 bases). The V end was cut by 6 bases, the J end by 6 bases, with 15 bases between. Germline lookup yields CDR1 SGHTA and CDR2 FQGTGA. The CDR3 has 14 residues. This CDR3 is CASRIDRYSNEQFF. In nucleotides, the CDR3 is TGTGCCAGCAGAATAGACAGGTATAGCAATGAGCAGTTCTTC.

This clonotype has at least ten counts. V gene TRBV19 combines with J gene TRBJ1-1; the D is unclear. This CDR3 spans 14 amino acids. Per germline, CDR1 LNHDA and CDR2 SQIVND (reference sequence). V lost 0 bases and J 6 bases, leaving 11 bases between the germline ends. CDR3 DNA sequence: TGTGCCAGTAGTATAGATTACCGGGCCGCTGAAGCTTTCTTT. This translates into CASSIDYRAAEAFF.

Many counts were recorded for this clonotype. The chain uses TRBV11-3 and TRBJ2-3, with 11 positions matching TRBD1. From germline, CDR1 is SGHNT and CDR2 YENEEA. CDR3 length: 16 residues. V lost 5 bases to trimming and J lost 2 bases; unmatched junction nucleotides: 6. The DNA of the CDR3 is TGTGCCAGCAGCCAGCCGGGACAGGGGGTCACAGATACGCAGTATTTT. Translation gives CASSQPGQGVTDTQYF.

This clonotype was detected a few times. The chain carries TRBV15 and TRBJ1-5, with TRBD1 identical over 10 bases. J lost 5 bases, V lost 4 bases, and 5 bases had no gene match. CDR1 and CDR2 (germline): LNHNV, YYDKDF (reference sequence). The CDR3 covers 15 residues. This CDR3 reads CATSKPTGGHQPQHF. The CDR3 bases are TGTGCCACCAGCAAACCGACAGGGGGCCATCAGCCCCAGCATTTT.

This clonotype was seen many times. This chain links TRBV5-1 with TRBJ1-1, with 10 bases matching TRBD1. The CDR3 totals 13 residues. V shed 3 bases and J 9 bases; nucleotides not matched to a gene: 5. Germline V CDR1 and CDR2: SGHRS, YFSETQ. This chain's CDR3 is CASSSPGQGQAFF. CDR3 nucleotide sequence: TGCGCCAGCAGCTCCCCGGGACAGGGGCAAGCTTTCTTT.

This clonotype has more than one count but fewer than ten. The V gene is TRBV7-9, the J gene TRBJ1-1, with a tentative D call TRBD1 (6 bases). Germline CDR1 is SEHNR and CDR2 is FQNEAQ (reference sequence). There are 12 residues in the CDR3. Trimming took off 8 bases at V and 0 bases at J, with 7 bases between the two ends. The CDR3 DNA sequence: TGTGCCAGCCGGGACATGAACACTGAAGCTTTCTTT. Protein product: CASRDMNTEAFF.

Many counts were recorded for this clonotype. This sequence joins TRBV5-1 and TRBJ2-2; D not certain. The CDR3 runs to 15 residues. The V end lost 4 bases, the J end lost 5 bases, and 15 bases lay between the germline ends. CDR1 and CDR2 from the germline V gene are SGHRS and YFSETQ. CDR3 residues: CASSPRLGQTGELFF. CDR3 nucleotide sequence: TGCGCCAGCAGCCCGCGCTTGGGTCAAACCGGGGAGCTGTTTTTT. Supplemented by reference TRBV5-1 and TRBJ2-2, the full variable domain reads KAGVTQTPRYLIKTRGQQVTLSCSPISGHRSVSWYQQTPGQGLQFLFEYFSETQRNKGNFPGRFSGRQFSNSRSEMNVSTLELGDSALYLCASSPRLGQTGELFFGEGSRLTVL.

V and J are TRBV19 and TRBJ2-2, with 12 bases identical to TRBD2. Trimming at V came to 5 bases and at J to 2 bases, leaving 9 bases not matched to a gene. Germline V CDR1 and CDR2: LNHDA, SQIVND (reference sequence). This CDR3 has 18 amino acids. The CDR3 region has the DNA TGTGCCAGTAGTGAAACACTAGCGGGGGGCCTCAACACCGGGGAGCTGTTTTTT. It codes for CASSETLAGGLNTGELFF.

The chain carries TRBV15 and TRBJ2-1; TRBD2 agrees at 11 bases. This CDR3 is 17 amino acids long. In germline, CDR1 is LNHNV, CDR2 YYDKDF (reference sequence). V lost 3 bases, J lost 0 bases, and 4 bases stayed unmatched. The CDR3 sequence is CATSRPTSGASYNEQFF. The CDR3 DNA reads as TGTGCCACCAGCAGGCCGACTAGCGGGGCCTCCTACAATGAGCAGTTCTTC.

The V and J genes are TRBV19 and TRBJ1-2; D remains unclear. V lost 6 bases and J 4 bases, leaving 9 bases between the germline ends. CDR1 and CDR2 (germline): LNHDA, SQIVND (reference sequence). CDR3 length: 12 amino acids. The CDR3 coding sequence is TGTGCCAGTAGCGATAGGTCCTATGGCTACACCTTC. Its translation: CASSDRSYGYTF.

At least ten counts were recorded for this clonotype. V usage is TRBV12-3 or TRBV12-4 and J usage is TRBJ2-3, with 8 positions matching TRBD2. The length of the CDR3 is 15 residues. The ends lost 5 bases at V and 2 bases at J; junction bases unmatched: 6. CDR3 DNA: TGTGCCAGCAGTCCGCGGGGGGCCTTCACAGATACGCAGTATTTT. It codes for CASSPRGAFTDTQYF.

The gene calls are TRBV4-3 and TRBJ1-2, with D maybe TRBD1 (5 bases). Trimming took 0 bases from V and 7 from J, leaving 15 bases between them. Germline values: CDR1 LGHNA, CDR2 YSLEER. CDR3 length: 15 residues. The CDR3: CASSQDIRGVVGYTF. The CDR3 coding sequence is TGCGCCAGCAGCCAAGATATACGGGGGGTGGTTGGCTACACCTTC.

This clonotype has ten or more counts. The chain uses TRBV2 and TRBJ2-7; maybe TRBD2 (5 bases). The germline V and J ends were trimmed by 6 bases and 3 bases, with 15 bases remaining between them. This CDR3 is built from 14 residues. Looked up from germline, CDR1 is SNHLY and CDR2 is FYNNEI. CDR3 sequence: CASSPKRRGYEQYF. The CDR3 nucleotides read TGTGCCAGCAGCCCCAAGCGCCGGGGCTACGAGCAGTACTTC.

This clonotype was observed many times. The rearrangement joins TRBV18 to TRBJ2-3; tentatively, D is TRBD1 (5 bases). Germline assignment: CDR1 KGHSH and CDR2 LQKENI. This CDR3 has 12 residues. Trimming cost V 3 bases and J 5 bases, with 6 bases left between them. CDR3 loop: CASSPGQDTQYF. CDR3 DNA: TGTGCCAGCTCACCGGGGCAAGATACGCAGTATTTT.

As regards this clonotype: A read error may be the cause here, since a much bigger clone is one base away. The genes are TRBV11-2 and TRBJ2-1; 9 positions match TRBD1. Trimming removed 3 bases from V and 6 bases from J; junction bases left unmatched: 6. The CDR3 extends over 15 amino acids. Germline values: CDR1 SGHAT, CDR2 FQNNGV. The CDR3 reads CASSFWDRAFNEQFF. The CDR3 nucleotides are TGTGCCAGCAGCTTCTGGGACAGGGCTTTCAATGAGCAGTTCTTC.

The rearrangement uses TRBV2 and TRBJ2-5; D is uncertain. Trimming pared 0 bases from V and 3 bases from J, leaving 8 bases between. Germline V CDR1 and CDR2: SNHLY, FYNNEI. The CDR3 consists of 14 residues. This chain's CDR3 is CASSEAGRKETQYF. CDR3 nucleotides: TGTGCCAGCAGTGAAGCGGGCCGAAAAGAGACCCAGTACTTC.

The chain has TRBV15 and TRBJ1-1; D is possibly TRBD1 (6 bases). Germline V gene sequence: CDR1 LNHNV, CDR2 YYDKDF (reference sequence). Trimming removed 0 bases from V and 4 bases from J, with 12 bases in between. This CDR3 region has 15 residues. The CDR3 nucleotides are TGTGCCACCAGCAGAGAATTCGGGGACACCACTGAAGCTTTCTTT. This sequence encodes CATSREFGDTTEAFF.

This chain connects TRBV4-3 to TRBJ1-6; 9 positions agree with TRBD1. V shed 0 bases and J 7 bases; nucleotides not matched to a gene: 22. Germline assignment: CDR1 LGHNA and CDR2 YSLEER. The CDR3 is 22 amino acids. The CDR3 loop reads CASSQEVGTGRILRGTNSPLHF. The CDR3 nucleotides are TGCGCCAGCAGCCAAGAGGTTGGGACAGGGAGGATCCTGAGGGGAACGAATTCACCCCTCCACTTT.

Ten or more counts support this clonotype. V usage is TRBV7-2 and J usage is TRBJ2-5; D is ambiguous. The V gene's germline CDR1 is SGHTA and CDR2 FQGNSA. This CDR3 has 13 amino acids. With 6 bases removed from V and 2 bases from J, the gap between germline ends came to 10 bases. CDR3 coding DNA: TGTGCCAGCAGGAGAGGAAGGCAAGAGACCCAGTACTTC. It specifies CASRRGRQETQYF.

This clonotype was picked up many times. V and J are TRBV27 and TRBJ2-7, with 11 bases that match TRBD1. CDR3 length equals 14 residues. V gave up 6 bases and J gave up 4 bases; unmatched junction bases: 5. The V gene's germline CDR1 is MNHEY and CDR2 SMNVEV (reference sequence). This CDR3 reads CASRTGTGGYEQYF. The CDR3 nucleotides are TGTGCCAGCAGAACAGGGACAGGGGGGTACGAGCAGTACTTC.

The chain carries TRBV2 and TRBJ1-1; the match to TRBD1 covers 12 bases. Germline values: CDR1 SNHLY, CDR2 FYNNEI. This CDR3 region has 19 residues. The J segment lost 4 bases and the V segment lost 2 bases, leaving 14 bases of the junction unmatched. CDR3 in DNA: TGTGCCAGCAGTGAACTCGGCGGGACAGGGGGCGACCCTAGCACTGAAGCTTTCTTT. Its protein product is CASSELGGTGGDPSTEAFF.

This clonotype was counted many times. The V and J genes are TRBV18 and TRBJ2-1; D might be TRBD1 or TRBD2, each matching 7 bases. From germline, CDR1 is KGHSH and CDR2 LQKENI. V was trimmed by 6 bases and J by 5 bases, leaving 11 bases between them. The length of the CDR3 is 13 residues. In nucleotides, the CDR3 is TGTGCCAGCTCGACAGGGAGGGACAATGAGCAGTTCTTC. Amino acid sequence: CASSTGRDNEQFF.